Shown below are 20 T cell receptor beta chains from a single sample sequenced in a study of regulatory T cells in long-lasting Graves disease. Building of the TCR beta libraries involved iRepertoire HTBI primers and Arm-PCR of CDR3 regions. TCRdb analysed the multiplex PCR reads with MiXCR anew, one entry per CDR3 protein. In the table there are 250,000 or so distinct CDR3 sequences, over 20% of which are singletons. As to time point: newly diagnosed GD, antithyroid drugs for less than 3 months. Extracted RNA from PBMCs served as the source of the TCR library. The sample was peripheral blood mononuclear cells (PBMCs), taken at new diagnosis, from a patient treated with antithyroid drugs. The source is a female donor with Graves disease.

This clonotype has more than one count but fewer than ten. This chain links TRBV6-1 with TRBJ2-1; 7 nucleotides agree with TRBD2. V lost 5 bases and J lost 3; bases outside the gene matches: 10. The germline CDR1 and CDR2 sequences are MNHNS and SASEGT. The CDR3 is made up of 16 amino acids. CDR3 region: CASSPRGGAIYNEQFF. In nucleotides, the CDR3 is TGTGCCAGCAGTCCCCGGGGAGGGGCTATCTACAATGAGCAGTTCTTC.

This clonotype appeared many times. CDR3 nucleotide sequence: TGCGCCAGCAGCTCCGCGGGGGGGTTTAACTATGGCTACACCTTC. Its protein product is CASSSAGGFNYGYTF. This rearrangement joins TRBV5-1 to TRBJ1-2; TRBD1 is a possible D gene (5 bases). Germline V lookup: CDR1 SGHRS, CDR2 YFSETQ. V was clipped by 3 bases and J by 1 base, with 13 bases between them. The CDR3 spans 15 residues.

There are many counts of this clonotype. The genes are TRBV12-3 or TRBV12-4 and TRBJ2-1; 11 positions match TRBD2. V trimming: 5 bases; J trimming: 4 bases; junction bases outside the gene matches: 16. The CDR3 contains 19 residues. CDR3 in DNA: TGTGCCAGCAGTGCCCTTCTAGCGGGGGGATCCCTTTTATACAATGAGCAGTTCTTC. It translates to CASSALLAGGSLLYNEQFF.

This clonotype appeared many times. V gene TRBV7-3 combines with J gene TRBJ2-2; TRBD1 aligns across 7 bases. The trim removed 9 bases at V and 1 base at J, leaving 5 bases unmatched. Per the germline V gene, CDR1 is SGHTA and CDR2 is FQGTGA. This CDR3 region has 14 residues. The CDR3 sequence: CASSGTVNTGELFF. Here the CDR3 DNA reads TGTGCCAGTTCCGGGACAGTGAACACCGGGGAGCTGTTTTTT.

This clonotype has just one count. V is TRBV20-1 and J is TRBJ2-2; 9 nucleotides agree with TRBD1. Per the germline V gene, CDR1 is DFQATT and CDR2 is SNEGSKA (reference sequence). Trimming took 5 bases from V and 1 from J; bases not matched to a gene: 5. This CDR3 region has 15 residues. The CDR3 region is CSAERGQGNTGELFF. The CDR3 DNA follows: TGCAGTGCTGAAAGGGGACAGGGGAACACCGGGGAGCTGTTTTTT.

This clonotype was observed at least ten times. The chain couples TRBV6-1 to TRBJ1-2; D not resolved. Trimming left V 6 bases short and J 5 bases short, with 10 bases between. In germline, CDR1 is MNHNS, CDR2 SASEGT. The CDR3 is 12 amino acids. CDR3 in amino acids: CASSQQSYGYTF. The CDR3 nucleotides read TGTGCCAGCAGCCAACAGAGTTATGGCTACACCTTC.

As concerns this clonotype: A far larger clone is one base from this, pointing to a likely read error. The chain uses TRBV7-2 and TRBJ2-1; D gene unclear. There are 12 residues in the CDR3. V was pared by 3 bases and J by 10 bases, with 10 bases between. Germline lookup yields CDR1 SGHTA and CDR2 FQGNSA. CDR3 in amino acids: CASSFWGYEQFF. For the CDR3, the DNA is TGTGCCAGCAGCTTCTGGGGTTACGAGCAGTTCTTC.

The table lists this clonotype with many counts. The V and J genes are TRBV11-3 and TRBJ1-3; D gene unclear. Trimming took off 6 bases at V and 0 bases at J, with 6 bases between the two ends. Germline V gives CDR1 SGHNT, CDR2 YENEEA. This CDR3 comprises 13 residues. CDR3 residues: CASSWSSGNTIYF. In nucleotides, the CDR3 is TGTGCCAGCAGTTGGAGCTCTGGAAACACCATATATTTT.

This clonotype was recorded at least ten times. The chain couples TRBV6-5 to TRBJ2-7; TRBD2 matches 7 bases. CDR1 and CDR2 from the germline V gene are MNHEY and SVGAGI. V shed 0 bases, J shed 0 bases, and the junction held 5 bases outside the gene matches. The CDR3 runs 16 residues. The CDR3 loop reads CASSYSTSTNSYEQYF. In DNA, the CDR3 is TGTGCCAGCAGTTACTCGACTAGCACTAACTCCTACGAGCAGTACTTC.

In this sample, this clonotype turned up many times. This chain uses TRBV14 with TRBJ2-1; TRBD2 matches at 11 bases. V lost 4 bases and J lost 4; bases outside the gene matches: 9. Germline V gene lookup returns CDR1 SGHDN and CDR2 FVKESK. This CDR3 is built from 17 residues. The CDR3 region has the DNA TGTGCCAGCAGCCTACGGACCGGGACTAGCGGTTACAATGAGCAGTTCTTC. This encodes CASSLRTGTSGYNEQFF.

Ten or more counts support this clonotype. The gene calls are TRBV7-2 and TRBJ2-5; D gene unclear. The germline CDR1 and CDR2 sequences are SGHTA and FQGNSA. CDR3 length: 11 residues. The V end was cut by 2 bases, the J end by 5 bases, with 3 bases between. The CDR3 loop is CASSLFETQYF. The CDR3 nucleotides are TGTGCCAGCAGCTTATTTGAGACCCAGTACTTC.

This clonotype was seen at least ten times. The genes are TRBV6-2 or TRBV6-3 and TRBJ1-2; 8 positions match TRBD1. Germline V gene lookup returns CDR1 MNHEY and CDR2 SVGEGT. The CDR3 is made up of 14 amino acids. Trimming removed 4 bases from V and 4 bases from J; junction bases left unmatched: 5. CDR3 protein: CASSSGGGGYGYTF. CDR3 sequence (DNA): TGTGCCAGCAGTTCAGGGGGCGGCGGCTATGGCTACACCTTC.

This clonotype came up many times. The J gene is TRBJ2-4, the V gene TRBV12-3 or TRBV12-4; D unresolved. V was cut by 4 bases and J by 6 bases, with 4 bases left in between. This CDR3 has 11 amino acids. The CDR3 region has the DNA TGTGCCAGCAGTTGGGGAAACATTCAGTACTTC. Amino acid sequence: CASSWGNIQYF.

This rearrangement joins TRBV4-1 to TRBJ2-1; TRBD2 might be the D (6 bases). Germline loops: CDR1 MGHRA, CDR2 YSYEKL. V lost 1 base and J 2 bases, leaving 9 bases between the germline ends. The CDR3 extends over 15 amino acids. CDR3 protein: CASSQGAGPYNEQFF. In DNA form, the CDR3 reads TGCGCCAGCAGCCAAGGGGCGGGACCCTACAATGAGCAGTTCTTC.

The rearrangement links TRBV4-1 to TRBJ1-4, with D possibly being TRBD1 (6 bases). V lost 4 bases to trimming and J lost 8 bases, with 20 bases between them. The CDR3 has 16 amino acids. The germline gives CDR1 MGHRA, CDR2 YSYEKL. In DNA, the CDR3 is TGCGCCAGCAGCCGTGCATCGACGGAGGGGGACGAAAAACTGTTTTTT. It specifies CASSRASTEGDEKLFF.

This clonotype has a count of ten or more. The CDR3 sequence: CASSLVGRGREQYF. CDR3 bases: TGTGCCAGCAGCTTAGTAGGCAGGGGGCGCGAGCAGTACTTC. The genes are TRBV7-2 and TRBJ2-7, with 8 bases aligning to TRBD1. Germline V CDR1 and CDR2: SGHTA, FQGNSA. The CDR3 consists of 14 residues. The V gene end was trimmed by 1 base and the J gene end by 6 bases; junction bases not matched to a gene: 5.

This clonotype turned up a few times. The V gene is TRBV7-3, the J gene TRBJ2-1; the D gene could be TRBD1 or TRBD2 (5 bases each). The CDR3 runs 13 residues. Between the trimmed V and J ends, which lost 3 bases and 13 bases, there was a span of 16 bases. CDR1 and CDR2 (germline): SGHTA, FQGTGA. The CDR3 sequence: CASSFPGGSSQFF. CDR3 DNA sequence: TGTGCCAGCAGCTTCCCTGGGGGAAGTAGTCAGTTCTTC.

This clonotype was observed at least ten times. This chain uses TRBV6-9 with TRBJ2-1, with D perhaps TRBD2 (5 bases). The V gene lost 2 bases and the J gene lost 4 bases, with 15 bases spanning the gap. This CDR3 contains 16 residues. The germline CDR1 and CDR2 sequences are MNHGY and SVAAGI. Written as DNA, the CDR3 is TGTGCCAGCAGTTATACGCCCCAAAGAGGGTACAATGAGCAGTTCTTC. Translated, it gives CASSYTPQRGYNEQFF.

Concerning this clonotype: This probably arose from a read error, given a far larger clone one base away. This chain uses TRBV28 with TRBJ2-5, with D hard to call. Near its end, the DNA agrees better with TRBJ2-7, so the J call may be wrong. The CDR3 spans 13 residues. Germline values: CDR1 MDHEN, CDR2 SYDVKM. As DNA, the CDR3 is TGTGCCAGCATCAACTATAGCTCCTACGAGCAGTACTTC. Protein product: CASINYSSYEQYF.

This clonotype was seen repeatedly, ten times or more. The J gene is TRBJ2-5, the V gene TRBV20-1, with 9 bases that match TRBD2. The CDR3 consists of 14 residues. Germline CDR1 is DFQATT and CDR2 is SNEGSKA (reference sequence). The J segment lost 4 bases and the V segment lost 1 base, leaving 4 bases of the junction unmatched. CDR3 bases: TGCAGTGCTAGAGGGCTAGCGGGGAGAGAGACCCAGTACTTC. Translation gives CSARGLAGRETQYF.